What follows describes a single TCR beta chain. Documented time point: cycle 4 day 1 (C4D1), after six to seven weeks of nivolumab. All patients experienced relapse after autologous stem cell transplantation, and brentuximab vedotin exposure was variable. Method: immunoSEQ multiplex PCR; TCRdb's copy keeps in-frame clones and lacks some. This sample yields some 90,000 clones, of which 78% are seen a single time; over 8% belongs to the top ten. Germline assignment: CDR1 LNHDA and CDR2 SQIVND (reference sequence). This CDR3 is 13 amino acids long. V lost 3 bases and J 4 bases, leaving 9 bases between the germline ends. The source of the sample is a study of PD-1 blockade in classical Hodgkin lymphoma.

The sequenced sample was peripheral blood mononuclear cells (PBMCs), obtained before the fourth cycle of nivolumab. This chain joins TRBV19 and TRBJ1-2, with D uncertain. This sequence was found in a human donor with classical Hodgkin lymphoma. The CDR3 sequence is CASSIGQFYGYTF. Here the CDR3 DNA reads TGTGCCAGTAGTATTGGTCAGTTCTATGGCTACACCTTC.